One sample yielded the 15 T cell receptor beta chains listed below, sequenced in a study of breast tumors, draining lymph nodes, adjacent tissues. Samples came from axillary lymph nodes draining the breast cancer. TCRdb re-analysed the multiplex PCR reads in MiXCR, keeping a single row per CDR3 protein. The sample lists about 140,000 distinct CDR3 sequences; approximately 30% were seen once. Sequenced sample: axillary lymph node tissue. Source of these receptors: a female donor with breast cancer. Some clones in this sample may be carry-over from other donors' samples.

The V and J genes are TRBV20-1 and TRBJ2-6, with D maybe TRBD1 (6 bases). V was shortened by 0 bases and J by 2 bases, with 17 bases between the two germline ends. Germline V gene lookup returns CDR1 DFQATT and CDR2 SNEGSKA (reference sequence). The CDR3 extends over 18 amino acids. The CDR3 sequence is CSARDPGHKNTGANVLTF. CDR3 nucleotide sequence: TGCAGTGCTAGAGATCCGGGACATAAGAACACTGGGGCCAACGTCCTGACTTTC.

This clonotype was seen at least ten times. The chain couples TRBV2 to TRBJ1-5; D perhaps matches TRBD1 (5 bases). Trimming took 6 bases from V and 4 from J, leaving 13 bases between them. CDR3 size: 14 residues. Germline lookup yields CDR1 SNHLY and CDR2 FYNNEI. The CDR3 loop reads CASRAGPENQPQHF. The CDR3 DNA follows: TGTGCCAGCAGGGCGGGACCGGAAAATCAGCCCCAGCATTTT.

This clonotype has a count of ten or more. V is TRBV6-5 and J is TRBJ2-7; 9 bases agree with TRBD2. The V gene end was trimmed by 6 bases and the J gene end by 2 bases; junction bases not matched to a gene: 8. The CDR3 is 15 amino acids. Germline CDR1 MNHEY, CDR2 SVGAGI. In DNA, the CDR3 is TGTGCCAGCAGACAGAATAGCGGGGGAACCTACGAGCAGTACTTC. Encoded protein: CASRQNSGGTYEQYF.

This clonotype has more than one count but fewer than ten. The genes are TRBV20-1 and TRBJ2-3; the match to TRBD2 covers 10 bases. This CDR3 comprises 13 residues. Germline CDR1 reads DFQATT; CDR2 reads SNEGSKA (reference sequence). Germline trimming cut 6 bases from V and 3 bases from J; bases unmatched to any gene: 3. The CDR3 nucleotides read TGCAGTGCAGAACTAGCGGGGACAGATACGCAGTATTTT. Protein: CSAELAGTDTQYF.

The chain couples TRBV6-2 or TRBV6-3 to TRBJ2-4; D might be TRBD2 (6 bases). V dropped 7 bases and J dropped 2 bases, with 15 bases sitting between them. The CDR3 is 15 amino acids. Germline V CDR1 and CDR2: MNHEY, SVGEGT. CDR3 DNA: TGTGCCAGCACCTCCCCGGGACTTCCCAAAAACATTCAGTACTTC. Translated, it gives CASTSPGLPKNIQYF.

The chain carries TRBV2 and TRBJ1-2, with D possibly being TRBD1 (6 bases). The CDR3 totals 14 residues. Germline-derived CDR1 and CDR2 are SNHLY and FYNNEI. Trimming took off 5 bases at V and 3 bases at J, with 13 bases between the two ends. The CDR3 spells CASSPQGPDYGYTF. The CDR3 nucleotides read TGTGCCAGCAGTCCCCAGGGGCCGGACTATGGCTACACCTTC. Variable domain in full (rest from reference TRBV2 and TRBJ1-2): EPEVTQTPSHQVTQMGQEVILRCVPISNHLYFYWYRQILGQKVEFLVSFYNNEISEKSEIFDDQFSVERPDGSNFTLKIRSTKLEDSAMYFCASSPQGPDYGYTFGSGTRLTVV.

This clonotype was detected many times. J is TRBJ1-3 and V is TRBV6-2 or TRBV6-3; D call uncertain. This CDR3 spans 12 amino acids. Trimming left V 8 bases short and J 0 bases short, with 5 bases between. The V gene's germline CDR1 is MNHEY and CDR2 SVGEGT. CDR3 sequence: CASLSSGNTIYF. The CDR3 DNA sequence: TGTGCCAGCTTGAGCTCTGGAAACACCATATATTTT.

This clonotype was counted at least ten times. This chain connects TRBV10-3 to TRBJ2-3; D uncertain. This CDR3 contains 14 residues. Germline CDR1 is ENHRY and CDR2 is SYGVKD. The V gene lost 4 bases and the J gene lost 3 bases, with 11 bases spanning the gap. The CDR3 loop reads CAISASSGTDTQYF. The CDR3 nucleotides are TGTGCCATCAGTGCTTCCTCTGGGACAGATACGCAGTATTTT.

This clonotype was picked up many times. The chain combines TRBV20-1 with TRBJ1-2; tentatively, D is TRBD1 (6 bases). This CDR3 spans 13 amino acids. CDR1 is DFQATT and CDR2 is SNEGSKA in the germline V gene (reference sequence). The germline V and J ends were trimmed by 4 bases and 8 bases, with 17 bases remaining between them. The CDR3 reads CSAKSTGKDGYTF. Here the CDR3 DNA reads TGCAGTGCTAAGTCAACAGGGAAGGACGGCTACACCTTC.

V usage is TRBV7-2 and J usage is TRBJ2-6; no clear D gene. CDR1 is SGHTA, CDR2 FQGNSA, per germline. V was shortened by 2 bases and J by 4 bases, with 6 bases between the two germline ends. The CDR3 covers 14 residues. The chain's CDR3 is CASSLRRGANVLTF. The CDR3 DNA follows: TGTGCCAGCAGCTTAAGGCGGGGGGCCAACGTCCTGACTTTC.

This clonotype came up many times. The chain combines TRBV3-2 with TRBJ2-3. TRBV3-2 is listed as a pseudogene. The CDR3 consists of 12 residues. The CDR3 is CASSQVGDTQYF. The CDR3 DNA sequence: TGTGCCAGCAGCCAGGTTGGAGATACGCAGTATTTT.

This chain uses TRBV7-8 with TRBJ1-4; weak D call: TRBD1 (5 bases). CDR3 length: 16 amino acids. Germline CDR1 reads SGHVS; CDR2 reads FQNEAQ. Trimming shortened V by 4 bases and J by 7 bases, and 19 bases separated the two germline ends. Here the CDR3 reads CASSSRWGLLAEKLFF. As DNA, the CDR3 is TGTGCCAGCAGCTCTAGATGGGGACTCTTGGCTGAAAAACTGTTTTTT.

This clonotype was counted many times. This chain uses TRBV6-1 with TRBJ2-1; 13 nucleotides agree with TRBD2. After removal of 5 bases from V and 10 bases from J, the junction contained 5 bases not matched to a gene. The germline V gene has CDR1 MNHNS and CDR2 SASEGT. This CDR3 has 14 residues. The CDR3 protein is CASSTSGGAQEQFF. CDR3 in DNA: TGTGCCAGCAGTACTAGCGGGGGGGCTCAGGAGCAGTTCTTC.

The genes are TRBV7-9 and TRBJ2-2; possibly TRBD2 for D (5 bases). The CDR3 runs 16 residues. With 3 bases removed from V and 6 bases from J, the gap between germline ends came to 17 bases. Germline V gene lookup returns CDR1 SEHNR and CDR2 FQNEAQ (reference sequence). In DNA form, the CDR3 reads TGTGCCAGCAGCTTTGGCCGGGGTAGGTGGGCCGGGGAGCTGTTTTTT. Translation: CASSFGRGRWAGELFF.

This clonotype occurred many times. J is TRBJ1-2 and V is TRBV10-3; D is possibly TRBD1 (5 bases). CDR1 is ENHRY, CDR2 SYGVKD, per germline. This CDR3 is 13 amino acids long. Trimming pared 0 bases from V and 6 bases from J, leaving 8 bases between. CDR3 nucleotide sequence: TGTGCCATCAGTGAGTCGGAAGGGGATGGCTACACCTTC. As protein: CAISESEGDGYTF.